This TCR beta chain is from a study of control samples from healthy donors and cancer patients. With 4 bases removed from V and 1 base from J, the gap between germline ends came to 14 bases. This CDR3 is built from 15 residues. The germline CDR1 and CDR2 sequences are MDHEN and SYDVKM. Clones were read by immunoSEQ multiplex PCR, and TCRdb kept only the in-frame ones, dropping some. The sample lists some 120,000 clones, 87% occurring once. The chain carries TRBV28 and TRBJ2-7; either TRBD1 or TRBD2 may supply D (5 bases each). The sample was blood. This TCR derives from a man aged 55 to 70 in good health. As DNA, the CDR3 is TGTGCCAGCAGTTCCGGGACGGGCTCATCCTACGAGCAGTACTTC. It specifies CASSSGTGSSYEQYF.